This entry describes one T cell receptor beta chain. V gave up 9 bases and J gave up 5 bases, with 14 bases separating them. Germline V gene sequence: CDR1 KGHSH, CDR2 LQKENI. The CDR3 consists of 13 residues. TCRdb's copy holds only in-frame clones and misses some; the assay was immunoSEQ multiplex PCR. The table includes about 44,000 clones, about 94% detected once. The data originate from a study of T cell changes during pregnancy in multiple sclerosis. The receptor comes from a female donor with multiple sclerosis, enrolled in a pregnancy study. J is TRBJ1-5 and V is TRBV18, with D possibly being TRBD1 (6 bases). Specimen: CD4+ T cells from peripheral blood mononuclear cells, collected in the first trimester of pregnancy. For the CDR3, the DNA is TGTGCCAGTAGACAGGTCAACGATCAGCCCCAGCATTTT. Residues: CASRQVNDQPQHF.